A single sample gave rise to the 10 T cell receptor beta chains below, sequenced in a study of CD8 T cells in ankylosing spondylitis (dated by TCRdb to about 2017). To prepare the library, 5' RACE was applied. Sequencer: Illumina HiSeq 2500. Through fastp at Q25 and MiXCR, TCRdb rebuilt clones from the public reads, retaining in-frame beta chains. Rows with a matching CDR3 protein are joined into one entry that keeps the most common DNA and genes. The table for this sample lists a few hundred thousand distinct CDR3 sequences; 20% of them were counted only once. About an eighth of the sample goes to the ten largest clones. Sample: blood, either unsorted or a sorted T cell fraction (not recorded which). The receptors shown here come from a male donor with ankylosing spondylitis or in good health (not recorded which).

This clonotype turned up a few times. Here the CDR3 DNA reads TGCGCCAGCAGCCAAACAGGACAATTTTCCTACGAGCAGTACTTC. Its protein is CASSQTGQFSYEQYF. The chain is built from TRBV4-1 and TRBJ2-7, with D maybe TRBD1 (5 bases). The germline V gene has CDR1 MGHRA and CDR2 YSYEKL. This CDR3 spans 15 amino acids. V lost 2 bases to trimming and J lost 1 base, with 12 bases between them.

The DNA for the CDR3 is TGCAGTTTCTTGGTCTTCTCCTACAATGAGCAGTTCTTC. Translating gives CSFLVFSYNEQFF. The genes are TRBV20-1 and TRBJ2-1; D is unresolved. This CDR3 contains 13 residues. The V gene lost 8 bases and the J gene lost 0 bases, with 11 bases spanning the gap. Germline CDR1 and CDR2: DFQATT and SNEGSKA (reference sequence).

This clonotype was found a few times. V is TRBV12-3 or TRBV12-4 and J is TRBJ1-1, with 8 bases aligning to TRBD1. The ends lost 6 bases at V and 5 bases at J; junction bases unmatched: 5. This CDR3 spans 13 amino acids. The CDR3 sequence is CASRQGARTEAFF. CDR3 nucleotide sequence: TGTGCCAGCAGGCAGGGGGCGCGAACTGAAGCTTTCTTT.

This chain links TRBV5-5 with TRBJ2-7; 7 bases are shared with TRBD2. The CDR3 loop spans 15 amino acids. Looked up from germline, CDR1 is SGHKS and CDR2 is YYEKEE (reference sequence). V was pared by 2 bases and J by 2 bases, with 7 bases of the junction left unmatched. The CDR3 DNA follows: TGTGCCAGCAGCTTATCCGGGGGGACCGCCTACGAGCAGTACTTC. Translation gives CASSLSGGTAYEQYF. Combining the CDR3 with reference TRBV5-5 and TRBJ2-7 gives the whole variable domain DAGVTQSPTHLIKTRGQQVTLRCSPISGHKSVSWYQQVLGQGPQFIFQYYEKEERGRGNFPDRFSARQFPNYSSELNVNALLLGDSALYLCASSLSGGTAYEQYFGPGTRLTVT.

J is TRBJ1-5 and V is TRBV12-3 or TRBV12-4; D gene uncertain. Trimming removed 6 bases from V and 1 base from J, with 10 bases in between. This CDR3 has 14 amino acids. The CDR3 nucleotides are TGTGCCAGCAGCTGGATGGGGAGCAATCAGCCCCAGCATTTT. Protein: CASSWMGSNQPQHF.

The J gene is TRBJ2-7, the V gene TRBV21-1; the D call in the table, TRBD1, was not verified against the DNA. TRBV21-1 is a recognized pseudogene. This CDR3 region has 13 residues. The DNA of the CDR3 is TGTGCCAGCAGCAAACGGGACAACTACGAGCAGTACTTC. Translated: CASSKRDNYEQYF.

A few counts support this clonotype. The chain uses TRBV7-9 and TRBJ2-1; 8 nucleotides line up with TRBD1. Germline CDR1 SEHNR, CDR2 FQNEAQ (reference sequence). Germline trimming cut 1 base from V and 8 bases from J; bases unmatched to any gene: 7. CDR3 length equals 15 residues. As DNA, the CDR3 is TGTGCCAGCAGCTTAGTGCTGGCAGGGGGCGATGAGCAGTTCTTC. Residues: CASSLVLAGGDEQFF.

The rearrangement links TRBV20-1 to TRBJ2-6; TRBD2 matches 7 bases. Germline lookup yields CDR1 DFQATT and CDR2 SNEGSKA (reference sequence). The CDR3 runs to 13 residues. V dropped 5 bases and J dropped 2; count of bases not matched to a gene: 0. This chain's CDR3 is CSARGAGANVLTF. As DNA, the CDR3 is TGCAGTGCTCGGGGGGCTGGGGCCAACGTCCTGACTTTC.

The J gene is TRBJ2-1, the V gene TRBV4-1, with D hard to call. V lost 0 bases and J lost 6, with 9 bases in between. Germline CDR1 reads MGHRA; CDR2 reads YSYEKL. The CDR3 is 14 amino acids. CDR3 region: CASSQEARLNEQFF. CDR3 in DNA: TGCGCCAGCAGCCAAGAAGCCAGGCTCAATGAGCAGTTCTTC.

This chain uses TRBV12-3 or TRBV12-4 with TRBJ2-1, with 7 bases that match TRBD2. V lost 3 bases, J lost 8 bases, and 7 bases stayed unmatched. This CDR3 is 14 amino acids long. The CDR3 DNA reads as TGTGCCAGCAGTTTGGGGGGGAGGTGGGATGAGCAGTTCTTC. It yields the protein CASSLGGRWDEQFF.